Presented here are 2 T cell receptor beta chains from one specimen sequenced in a study of CXCR4 blockade with PD-1 therapy in pancreatic cancer (dated by TCRdb to the late 2010s). Libraries were prepared through the immunoSEQ multiplex PCR assay. TCRdb stores this immuneACCESS table with in-frame sequences only. Part of the clones is absent; in the studies checked, under half of the shortfall reflects unresolved V genes, and no reason is known for the rest. The sample table contains a few thousand clones; only one count was recorded for under 50% of them. The ten largest clonotypes hold approximately 5% of the sample. Sequencing input: tumor tissue. The receptors originated from a human donor with pancreatic ductal adenocarcinoma.

The gene calls are TRBV14 and TRBJ1-4; D unresolved. The CDR3 length is 15 residues. Germline V CDR1 and CDR2: SGHDN, FVKESK. V shed 1 base and J shed 0 bases, with 6 bases lying between them. The CDR3 loop reads CASSQGRATNEKLFF. CDR3 bases: TGTGCCAGCAGCCAAGGCCGAGCAACTAATGAAAAACTGTTTTTT.

This clone was seen a few times. This chain uses TRBV6-8 with TRBJ1-1; D unresolved. From germline, CDR1 is MNHGY and CDR2 SAAAGT. This CDR3 contains 14 residues. V was shortened by 8 bases and J by 1 base, with 14 bases between the two germline ends. CDR3 residues: CASGDNRQNTEAFF. The CDR3 nucleotides are TGTGCCAGCGGGGATAATCGACAGAACACTGAAGCTTTCTTT.